The clone carrying this T cell receptor (beta chain) has at least ten counts. The antigen is undetermined. The sample originates from a study of T cells in Graves' hyperthyroidism and ophthalmopathy. Study outcomes and limitations: The model predicted ophthalmopathy a median roughly six months before onset.

TCR beta CDR3 regions were amplified from RNA transcripts. First-round RT-PCR of the TCR CDR3 relied on the HTBI primer set. TCRdb itself ran the multiplex PCR reads through MiXCR, one entry per CDR3 protein. The table lists some 370,000 distinct CDR3 sequences, roughly a sixth of them singletons. CDR1 and CDR2 from the germline V gene are LNHNV and YYDKDF (reference sequence). Trimming shortened V by 1 base and J by 1 base, and 25 bases separated the two germline ends. This CDR3 is built from 20 residues. The chain couples TRBV15 to TRBJ1-2; D remains unclear. Sequenced: blood. This clonotype was sampled from a woman in her twenties or thirties with Graves' hyperthyroidism that later progressed to Graves' ophthalmopathy. CDR3 nucleotide sequence: TGTGCCACCAGCAGAGGGGTATTCCTTAGTGGAACACAAATTAACTATGGCTACACCTTC. Protein product: CATSRGVFLSGTQINYGYTF.